Listed below are T cell receptor beta chains from one sample, sequenced in a study of cytomegalovirus exposure and HLA in healthy donors. The protocol was immunoSEQ multiplex PCR, while the TCRdb copy is restricted to in-frame clones and leaves out a portion. The sample has tens of thousands of clones, approximately 80% seen once. The specimen was PBMCs. The receptors shown here come from a woman in her 40s in good health and CMV-seropositive. Both conserved end residues are part of each CDR3. The D gene is left open where the match is weak. Only some rows state a clone size, as once, few, many or a class for expanded clones.

abundance	v_gene	j_gene	d_gene	CDR3aa	CDR3nt
.	TRBV2	TRBJ2-7	.	CASNRLQGEQYF	TGTGCCAGCAACAGGTTGCAGGGAGAGCAGTACTTC
.	TRBV10-3	TRBJ2-7	.	CAISEERKSYEQYF	TGTGCCATCAGTGAAGAGAGGAAATCCTACGAGCAGTACTTC
.	TRBV5-5	TRBJ1-5	.	CASSLEGEGQPQHF	TGTGCCAGCAGCTTGGAAGGGGAGGGTCAGCCCCAGCATTTT
once	TRBV4-3	TRBJ2-3	TRBD2	CASSQVQLAGGGDTQYF	TGCGCCAGCAGCCAAGTCCAACTAGCGGGGGGAGGAGATACGCAGTATTTT
medium-sized	TRBV27	TRBJ2-1	.	CASSFTTAGEQFF	TGTGCCAGCAGTTTCACCACGGCGGGTGAGCAGTTCTTC
.	TRBV29-1	TRBJ2-2	TRBD1	CSVLTGDREGPGELFF	TGCAGCGTCTTGACTGGGGACAGGGAGGGACCCGGGGAGCTGTTTTTT
.	TRBV7-2	TRBJ2-3	TRBD1	CATVQGFFLDTQYF	TGTGCCACCGTACAGGGGTTTTTTTTGGATACGCAGTATTTT
.	TRBV4-3	TRBJ2-3	.	CASSQDAGTDTQYF	TGCGCCAGCAGCCAAGATGCGGGCACAGATACGCAGTATTTT
.	TRBV6-1	TRBJ1-6	.	CASSGPRGEGNSPLHF	TGTGCCAGCAGTGGCCCTCGGGGGGAGGGTAATTCACCCCTCCACTTT
.	TRBV2	TRBJ2-5	TRBD1	CASSEYDRGGRETQYF	TGTGCCAGCAGTGAATACGACAGGGGCGGACGAGAGACCCAGTACTTC
.	TRBV19	TRBJ2-3	TRBD1	CASTGTATDTQYF	TGTGCCAGTACAGGGACAGCCACAGATACGCAGTATTTT
.	TRBV5-1	TRBJ2-3	.	CASSLAAGSTDTQYF	TGCGCCAGCAGCTTGGCGGCGGGGAGCACAGATACGCAGTATTTT
few	TRBV5-5	TRBJ1-4	TRBD1	CASSQYRDRYGDNEKLFF	TGCGCCAGCAGCCAATACCGGGACAGATACGGGGATAATGAAAAACTGTTTTTT
.	TRBV18	TRBJ2-7	TRBD2	CASSPFSREGQYF	TGTGCCAGCTCACCATTCTCCAGGGAGGGGCAGTACTTC
.	TRBV7-2	TRBJ2-1	TRBD2	CASSPGLAGGEEQFF	TGTGCCAGCAGCCCGGGACTAGCGGGGGGGGAGGAGCAGTTCTTC
.	TRBV30	TRBJ2-1	.	CAWSRFLTGEYNEQFF	TGTGCCTGGTCCCGGTTTTTAACGGGGGAATACAATGAGCAGTTCTTC
.	TRBV18	TRBJ1-1	TRBD1	CASSPRGPPEAFF	TGTGCCAGCTCACCAAGGGGGCCCCCTGAAGCTTTCTTT
.	TRBV6-5	TRBJ1-6	TRBD1	CASSFGDRSIVSPLHF	TGTGCCAGCAGTTTCGGGGACAGGTCAATAGTTTCACCCCTCCACTTT
.	TRBV29-1	TRBJ2-2	.	CSVHVLSTGELFF	TGCAGCGTTCACGTACTTTCTACCGGGGAGCTGTTTTTT
.	TRBV6-4	TRBJ2-7	.	CASSPQGTGIDEQYF	TGTGCCAGCAGTCCCCAGGGTACGGGTATCGACGAGCAGTACTTC
once	TRBV5-6	TRBJ2-5	.	CASSAGSSQETQYF	TGTGCCAGCAGCGCGGGGTCCTCCCAAGAGACCCAGTACTTC
once	TRBV27	TRBJ2-7	.	CATRYYEQYF	TGTGCCACCAGATACTACGAGCAGTACTTC
.	TRBV11-2	TRBJ2-7	.	CASSAAKGVAYEQYF	TGTGCCAGCAGCGCCGCTAAGGGGGTGGCCTACGAGCAGTACTTC
.	TRBV2	TRBJ1-6	.	CASSENAGSSSPLHF	TGTGCCAGCAGTGAAAACGCGGGGAGTAGTTCACCCCTCCACTTT
few	TRBV7-2	TRBJ1-6	.	CASSRAGSSYNSPLHF	TGTGCCAGCAGCCGGGCGGGTAGCTCCTATAATTCACCCCTCCACTTT
.	TRBV18	TRBJ2-7	.	CASSPGVGALEQYF	TGTGCCAGCTCACCCGGGGTGGGCGCGTTAGAGCAGTACTTC
.	TRBV5-4	TRBJ2-7	.	CASSFDRPGHEQYF	TGTGCCAGCAGCTTTGATCGCCCAGGCCACGAGCAGTACTTC
.	TRBV19	TRBJ1-2	.	CASSIPGAGYTF	TGTGCCAGTAGTATTCCAGGCGCGGGCTACACCTTC
.	TRBV28	TRBJ2-7	TRBD2	CASSLTSGGSYEQYF	TGTGCCAGCAGTTTAACTAGCGGGGGGTCCTACGAGCAGTACTTC
.	TRBV7-9	TRBJ2-7	.	CSSSLYLYEQYF	TGTTCCAGCAGCTTATATCTCTACGAGCAGTACTTC
.	TRBV19	TRBJ2-3	TRBD2	CASSIGASGGLDGTQYF	TGTGCCAGTAGTATAGGTGCTAGCGGGGGCCTCGACGGGACGCAGTATTTT
few	TRBV25-1	TRBJ2-3	.	CASSESGVRRGGTDTQYF	TGTGCCAGCAGTGAATCGGGTGTGAGGCGAGGGGGAACAGATACGCAGTATTTT
.	TRBV7-2	TRBJ2-5	TRBD2	CASSYGVVAGEQETQYF	TGTGCCAGCAGCTACGGGGTCGTCGCGGGGGAACAAGAGACCCAGTACTTC
few	TRBV28	TRBJ1-1	.	CASSFPGHINTEAFF	TGTGCCAGCAGTTTCCCGGGACATATAAACACTGAAGCTTTCTTT
.	TRBV30	TRBJ1-5	.	CAWRSGAQPQHF	TGTGCCTGGAGATCAGGGGCCCAGCCCCAGCATTTT
.	TRBV6-6	TRBJ2-7	TRBD1	CATTDRGRYEQYF	TGTGCCACCACCGACAGGGGGCGTTACGAGCAGTACTTC
.	TRBV18	TRBJ2-3	.	CASSPLLQATDTQYF	TGTGCCAGCTCACCACTCTTGCAGGCCACAGATACGCAGTATTTT
once	TRBV7-2	TRBJ1-5	.	CASSRRGRNQPQHF	TGTGCCAGCAGCCGCCGGGGTAGAAATCAGCCCCAGCATTTT
.	TRBV15	TRBJ1-1	TRBD1	CATSRSGGQGEQEAFF	TGTGCCACCAGTCGCTCTGGGGGACAGGGCGAGCAGGAAGCTTTCTTT
.	TRBV7-2	TRBJ1-1	.	CASSGQTNTEAFF	TGTGCCAGCAGCGGACAGACGAACACTGAAGCTTTCTTT
once	TRBV28	TRBJ2-5	TRBD2	CASSLQVGWGGETQYF	TGTGCCAGCAGTCTTCAAGTTGGGTGGGGGGGAGAGACCCAGTACTTC